A single sample gave rise to the 24 T cell receptor beta chains below, sequenced in a study of shared clonotypes between healthy human individuals. TCRdb keeps only in-frame clones here, not all; method: immunoSEQ multiplex PCR. The data contain around 2.1 million clones, just over 90% of them singletons. Only CD45RO-negative cells positively selected for CCR7 counted as naive CD8 cells, so terminally differentiated effector memory CD45RA+ cells were excluded. The sequenced material came from naive CD8+ T cells from PBMCs. Receptors were obtained from a man aged 18 to 30 in good health. Some clones in this sample may be carry-over from other donors' samples.

The chain uses TRBV30 and TRBJ2-1, with D unclear. CDR3 length: 13 residues. Between the trimmed V and J ends, which lost 0 bases and 8 bases, there was a span of 11 bases. Germline assignment: CDR1 GTSNPN and CDR2 SVGIG (reference sequence). The DNA of the CDR3 is TGTGCCTGGAGTGTACTTCCTGGCGATGAGCAGTTCTTC. It encodes CAWSVLPGDEQFF.

The V gene is TRBV27, the J gene TRBJ1-1; D is undetermined. The CDR3 covers 14 residues. Trimming took off 5 bases at V and 4 bases at J, with 14 bases between the two ends. The V gene's germline CDR1 is MNHEY and CDR2 SMNVEV (reference sequence). The CDR3 protein is CASSPRTRVTEAFF. The CDR3 coding sequence is TGTGCCAGCAGTCCACGAACGAGGGTCACTGAAGCTTTCTTT.

The chain recombines TRBV27 with TRBJ1-5; 7 positions agree with TRBD1. Trimming at V came to 2 bases and at J to 2 bases, leaving 3 bases not matched to a gene. Germline V gene sequence: CDR1 MNHEY, CDR2 SMNVEV (reference sequence). The CDR3 consists of 15 residues. DNA of the CDR3: TGTGCCAGCAGTTTAGGGACAGCTGGCAATCAGCCCCAGCATTTT. It codes for CASSLGTAGNQPQHF.

This sequence joins TRBV28 and TRBJ1-5; D not resolved. Germline CDR1 and CDR2: MDHEN and SYDVKM. This CDR3 spans 15 amino acids. Trimming took 5 bases from V and 4 from J, leaving 15 bases between them. The CDR3 region has the DNA TGTGCCAGCAGTGCACGGTCGGCTAGGAATCAGCCCCAGCATTTT. Translation: CASSARSARNQPQHF.

The genes are TRBV9 and TRBJ2-3; TRBD2 aligns across 7 bases. J was trimmed by 6 bases and V by 4 bases; bases with no gene match: 17. The germline CDR1 and CDR2 sequences are SGDLS and YYNGEE. There are 17 residues in the CDR3. CDR3 in DNA: TGTGCCAGCAGCACCAACCCTAGTCGGGGGGTGGCCGATACGCAGTATTTT. Translation gives CASSTNPSRGVADTQYF.

The CDR3 is CASSLTGVGSRTQYF. In DNA form, the CDR3 reads TGTGCCAGCAGCCTAACAGGGGTTGGGTCTCGGACCCAGTACTTC. V and J are TRBV7-8 and TRBJ2-5; 7 bases map to TRBD1. CDR1 is SGHVS and CDR2 is FQNEAQ in the germline V gene. The CDR3 loop spans 15 amino acids. With 5 bases clipped from V and 7 bases from J, the junction kept 13 bases outside the gene matches.

This chain connects TRBV9 to TRBJ1-1; D perhaps matches TRBD1 (5 bases). V lost 4 bases and J 4 bases, leaving 23 bases between the germline ends. CDR3 length equals 17 residues. Germline V gene sequence: CDR1 SGDLS, CDR2 YYNGEE. The CDR3 DNA reads as TGTGCCAGCAGCCCGACTGGGAGGCGGGGGGAGGTCACTGAAGCTTTCTTT. Amino acids: CASSPTGRRGEVTEAFF.

The chain links TRBV5-4 to TRBJ2-1; no reliable D call. The length of the CDR3 is 14 residues. V lost 2 bases, J lost 5 bases, and 11 bases lay in between. Germline CDR1 reads SGHNT; CDR2 reads YYREEE (reference sequence). CDR3 protein: CASSFMPNNNEQFF. CDR3 coding DNA: TGTGCCAGCAGCTTTATGCCTAACAACAATGAGCAGTTCTTC. Drawing the rest from reference TRBV5-4 and TRBJ2-1, the complete variable domain is ETGVTQSPTHLIKTRGQQVTLRCSSQSGHNTVSWYQQALGQGPQFIFQYYREEENGRGNFPPRFSGLQFPNYSSELNVNALELDDSALYLCASSFMPNNNEQFFGPGTRLTVL.

The V gene is TRBV19, the J gene TRBJ2-1; 13 positions match TRBD2. The junction had 3 bases not matched to a gene; V was cut back by 7 bases and J by 0 bases. Germline V gene sequence: CDR1 LNHDA, CDR2 SQIVND (reference sequence). The length of the CDR3 is 16 residues. CDR3 in amino acids: CASIGTSGTSYNEQFF. The CDR3 bases are TGTGCCAGTATAGGGACTAGCGGGACCTCCTACAATGAGCAGTTCTTC. Together with reference TRBV19 and TRBJ2-1, the CDR3 gives the full variable domain: DGGITQSPKYLFRKEGQNVTLSCEQNLNHDAMYWYRQDPGQGLRLIYYSQIVNDFQKGDIAEGYSVSREKKESFPLTVTSAQKNPTAFYLCASIGTSGTSYNEQFFGPGTRLTVL.

The V call is TRBV11-3, the J call TRBJ2-3; 9 bases map to TRBD1. CDR3 size: 17 residues. The junction had 11 bases not matched to a gene; V was cut back by 4 bases and J by 3 bases. Germline-derived CDR1 and CDR2 are SGHNT and YENEEA. DNA of the CDR3: TGTGCCAGCAGCTCCAACTCGGACAGGGGTGGGACAGATACGCAGTATTTT. It codes for CASSSNSDRGGTDTQYF.

The V call is TRBV11-2, the J call TRBJ2-1; D ambiguous. Germline V CDR1 and CDR2: SGHAT, FQNNGV. The CDR3 runs to 16 residues. V was shortened by 0 bases and J by 5 bases, with 14 bases between the two germline ends. The chain's CDR3 is CASSLDRNPRDNEQFF. In nucleotides, the CDR3 is TGTGCCAGCAGCTTAGATAGAAATCCCCGTGACAATGAGCAGTTCTTC.

The rearrangement joins TRBV5-4 to TRBJ1-3; tentatively, D is TRBD1 (6 bases). The CDR3 sequence is 15 residues long. Germline assignment: CDR1 SGHNT and CDR2 YYREEE (reference sequence). The V and J ends lost 1 base and 3 bases respectively, with 11 bases between them. The CDR3 DNA reads as TGTGCCAGCAGCTTGTATCCAGGGGATGGAAACACCATATATTTT. Protein: CASSLYPGDGNTIYF.

This rearrangement joins TRBV28 to TRBJ2-5; D not resolved. This CDR3 region has 13 residues. V lost 3 bases to trimming and J lost 3 bases, with 8 bases between them. CDR1 is MDHEN and CDR2 is SYDVKM in the germline V gene. The CDR3, as DNA: TGTGCCAGCAGTTTTGGGATGAAAGAGACCCAGTACTTC. Its protein is CASSFGMKETQYF.

The rearrangement links TRBV10-3 to TRBJ2-2; D not resolved. V lost 3 bases, J lost 8 bases, and 22 bases lay in between. The length of the CDR3 is 17 residues. Germline CDR1 ENHRY, CDR2 SYGVKD. The CDR3 DNA reads TGTGCCATCAGTGAAAGCCCGCTATCTAGGACCCTGGGGGAGCTGTTTTTT. Translated: CAISESPLSRTLGELFF.

This clone appeared once. This CDR3 reads CASSSGQGIEKLFF. In nucleotides, the CDR3 is TGTGCCAGCAGCTCCGGACAGGGGATTGAAAAACTGTTTTTT. The rearrangement joins TRBV13 to TRBJ1-4; 9 nucleotides line up with TRBD1. The length of the CDR3 is 14 residues. J lost 7 bases, V lost 4 bases, and 4 bases had no gene match. In germline, CDR1 is PRHDT, CDR2 FYEKMQ (reference sequence).

The chain employs TRBV7-8 and TRBJ1-3; D is ambiguous. CDR1 SGHVS and CDR2 FQNEAQ come from the germline V gene. The V and J ends lost 5 bases and 2 bases respectively, with 22 bases between them. The CDR3 covers 18 residues. The DNA for the CDR3 is TGTGCCAGCAGCCCACCTTGGGGAGGGATAAGCGCTGGAAACACCATATATTTT. It codes for CASSPPWGGISAGNTIYF.

The chain has TRBV11-2 and TRBJ1-4; no clear D gene. CDR1 is SGHAT, CDR2 FQNNGV, per germline. V was cut by 5 bases and J by 0 bases, with 13 bases left in between. The CDR3 extends over 16 amino acids. CDR3 protein: CASSPLGWPTNEKLFF. Here the CDR3 DNA reads TGTGCCAGCAGCCCCCTGGGGTGGCCAACTAATGAAAAACTGTTTTTT.

This chain uses TRBV7-9 with TRBJ1-2; 7 bases agree with TRBD1. This CDR3 spans 14 amino acids. The germline CDR1 and CDR2 sequences are SEHNR and FQNEAQ (reference sequence). V lost 1 base and J lost 6; bases outside the gene matches: 5. The CDR3 region is CASSLVDRANGYTF. CDR3 nucleotide sequence: TGTGCCAGCAGCTTAGTCGACAGGGCCAATGGCTACACCTTC.

The J gene is TRBJ1-2, the V gene TRBV4-1, with 7 bases lining up with TRBD1. The CDR3 sequence is 15 residues long. J gave up 0 bases and V 4 bases, and 5 bases lay outside the gene matches. Germline CDR1 is MGHRA and CDR2 is YSYEKL. CDR3 DNA: TGCGCCAGCAGCCGCGCGACAGGGTCTAACTATGGCTACACCTTC. This codes for CASSRATGSNYGYTF.

The CDR3 reads CASSVGTSGTRDEQFF. Here the CDR3 DNA reads TGTGCCAGCAGCGTGGGGACTAGCGGGACAAGGGATGAGCAGTTCTTC. The chain uses TRBV9 and TRBJ2-1; 13 nucleotides match TRBD2. Germline assignment: CDR1 SGDLS and CDR2 YYNGEE. The CDR3 is made up of 16 amino acids. The V gene end was trimmed by 2 bases and the J gene end by 8 bases; junction bases not matched to a gene: 7.

The CDR3 region is CASSELQGTDTQYF. The CDR3 nucleotides are TGCGCCAGCAGTGAGCTGCAGGGGACAGATACGCAGTATTTT. V usage is TRBV10-1 and J usage is TRBJ2-3; TRBD1 might be the D (6 bases). V lost 2 bases and J lost 3, with 9 bases in between. Germline CDR1 reads WNHNN; CDR2 reads SYGVQD (reference sequence). The CDR3 is made up of 14 amino acids.

This clone was seen more than once but under ten times. The chain uses TRBV19 and TRBJ1-5, with D perhaps TRBD1 (5 bases). This CDR3 region has 14 residues. V was pared by 3 bases and J by 7 bases, with 13 bases between. Germline lookup yields CDR1 LNHDA and CDR2 SQIVND (reference sequence). The CDR3 protein is CASSIGGIRQPQHF. The DNA of the CDR3 is TGTGCCAGTAGTATCGGGGGAATTCGCCAGCCCCAGCATTTT.

The rearrangement links TRBV6-5 to TRBJ2-7, with 7 positions matching TRBD2. This CDR3 is 15 amino acids long. Per germline, CDR1 MNHEY and CDR2 SVGAGI. V was pared by 0 bases and J by 4 bases, with 6 bases of the junction left unmatched. CDR3 region: CASSYSAGALYEQYF. CDR3 nucleotide sequence: TGTGCCAGCAGTTACTCTGCGGGAGCCCTATACGAGCAGTACTTC.

The chain combines TRBV7-9 with TRBJ2-4; unclear D gene. Trimming cost V 4 bases and J 8 bases, with 12 bases left between them. The CDR3 has 13 amino acids. CDR1 is SEHNR, CDR2 FQNEAQ, per germline (reference sequence). The CDR3 spells CASSSENRDIQYF. In DNA form, the CDR3 reads TGTGCCAGCAGCTCAGAGAATAGAGACATTCAGTACTTC.